What follows are 32 T cell receptor beta chains derived from one specimen sequenced in a study of long-term antiretroviral therapy in people with HIV. immunoSEQ v3.0 was run at survey level. Only in-frame clones appear in the TCRdb table, and some are missing; sequencing was by immunoSEQ multiplex PCR. The repertoire holds fewer than 30,000 clones, with roughly 86% as singletons. The sequenced sample was unsorted PBMCs, obtained 0.8 years after starting antiretroviral therapy. These receptors all stem from a woman under 40 with HIV.

CDR3 sequence: CASSFNYNSPLHF. The CDR3 nucleotides are TGTGCCAGCAGCTTTAACTATAATTCACCCCTCCACTTT. This chain links TRBV7-6 with TRBJ1-6; D is unclear. The germline V gene encodes CDR1 SGHVS and CDR2 FNYEAQ. The CDR3 sequence is 13 residues long. V shed 3 bases and J shed 3 bases, with 3 bases lying between them. The full variable domain, rest sourced from reference TRBV7-6 and TRBJ1-6, is GAGVSQSPRYKVTKRGQDVALRCDPISGHVSLYWYRQALGQGPEFLTYFNYEAQQDKSGLPNDRFSAERPEGSISTLTIQRTEQRDSAMYRCASSFNYNSPLHFGNGTRLTVT.

This chain links TRBV11-2 with TRBJ1-5, with D maybe TRBD1 (6 bases). V was shortened by 4 bases and J by 0 bases, with 13 bases between the two germline ends. The CDR3 contains 16 residues. Germline V gene sequence: CDR1 SGHAT, CDR2 FQNNGV. The CDR3 region has the DNA TGTGCCAGCAGCTCCGGACAGATCGTTAGCAATCAGCCCCAGCATTTT. As protein: CASSSGQIVSNQPQHF.

This chain joins TRBV15 and TRBJ1-1; a weak D match, TRBD1 (5 bases). V lost 8 bases and J 4 bases, leaving 23 bases between the germline ends. This CDR3 contains 16 residues. CDR1 is LNHNV, CDR2 YYDKDF, per germline (reference sequence). This chain's CDR3 is CATPLREGRVGTEAFF. In DNA, the CDR3 is TGTGCCACCCCCCTGCGTGAGGGGCGGGTAGGCACTGAAGCTTTCTTT.

This chain uses TRBV11-1 with TRBJ1-1, with unresolved D. Trimming shortened V by 5 bases and J by 6 bases, and 7 bases separated the two germline ends. Per the germline V gene, CDR1 is SGHAT and CDR2 is FQDESV (reference sequence). This CDR3 has 11 residues. The DNA of the CDR3 is TGTGCCAGCAGCCACTCAGCTGAAGCTTTCTTT. Translated, it gives CASSHSAEAFF. The variable domain in full, with the rest retrieved from reference TRBV11-1 and TRBJ1-1, is EAEVAQSPRYKITEKSQAVAFWCDPISGHATLYWYRQILGQGPELLVQFQDESVVDDSQLPKDRFSAERLKGVDSTLKIQPAELGDSAMYLCASSHSAEAFFGQGTRLTVV.

In DNA, the CDR3 is TGTGCCATCAGCGAACTGGCCATCGGGGTTTCACCCCTCCACTTT. It specifies CAISELAIGVSPLHF. The chain is built from TRBV10-3 and TRBJ1-6, with D unresolved. CDR1 ENHRY and CDR2 SYGVKD come from the germline V gene. This CDR3 is 15 amino acids long. Trimming stripped 6 bases from V and 9 bases from J, with 18 bases between.

The genes are TRBV6-6 and TRBJ2-3; TRBD1 agrees at 7 bases. The V gene end was trimmed by 7 bases and the J gene end by 4 bases; junction bases not matched to a gene: 14. Per germline, CDR1 MNHNY and CDR2 SVGAGI (reference sequence). The CDR3 length is 16 residues. The CDR3 reads CASTDGQDLVADTQYF. The CDR3 nucleotides read TGTGCCAGCACCGACGGACAGGATTTAGTCGCAGATACGCAGTATTTT.

The genes are TRBV5-6 and TRBJ2-1; possibly TRBD1 for D (5 bases). There are 16 residues in the CDR3. CDR1 and CDR2 (germline): SGHDT, YYEEEE. With 1 base removed from V and 6 bases from J, the gap between germline ends came to 17 bases. The CDR3 here is CASSLLVRVDSNEQFF. The DNA of the CDR3 is TGTGCCAGCAGCTTGTTGGTCAGGGTGGATAGCAATGAGCAGTTCTTC.

The chain couples TRBV21-1 to TRBJ2-6; TRBD2 was called by the table and not checked on the DNA. TRBV21-1 is designated a pseudogene. The CDR3 has 16 residues. The CDR3 nucleotides are TGTGCCAGCAGCAAAGGAGCGGGGGAAGGGGCCAACGTCCTGACTTTC. This gives the protein CASSKGAGEGANVLTF.

The gene calls are TRBV7-8 and TRBJ2-1; D uncertain. CDR1 and CDR2 from the germline V gene are SGHVS and FQNEAQ. The CDR3 covers 12 residues. V lost 1 base to trimming and J lost 4 bases, with 2 bases between them. The CDR3 coding sequence is TGTGCCAGCAGCTTAGGGTACAATGAGCAGTTCTTC. As protein: CASSLGYNEQFF.

The chain couples TRBV6-1 to TRBJ2-7; D is ambiguous. Per the germline V gene, CDR1 is MNHNS and CDR2 is SASEGT. The V and J ends lost 3 bases and 2 bases respectively, with 11 bases between them. This CDR3 has 14 amino acids. CDR3: CASSDAEYTYEQYV. DNA of the CDR3: TGTGCCAGCAGTGATGCCGAATATACCTACGAGCAGTACGTC.

The rearrangement joins TRBV7-9 to TRBJ1-4, with D unresolved. CDR3 length equals 16 residues. V dropped 0 bases and J dropped 0 bases, with 8 bases sitting between them. Germline V lookup: CDR1 SEHNR, CDR2 FQNEAQ (reference sequence). The CDR3 is CASSLAELTTNEKLFF. DNA for the CDR3: TGTGCCAGCAGCTTAGCGGAGTTAACAACTAATGAAAAACTGTTTTTT.

CDR3 loop: CASSLAGDRETQYF. The CDR3 DNA reads TGTGCCAGCAGCTTAGCAGGGGACAGAGAGACCCAGTACTTC. V gene TRBV7-2 combines with J gene TRBJ2-5; TRBD1 matches at 7 bases. V lost 0 bases, J lost 4 bases, and 2 bases stayed unmatched. Germline CDR1 SGHTA, CDR2 FQGNSA. CDR3 length: 14 amino acids.

The chain links TRBV7-3 to TRBJ2-5; TRBD1 might be the D (6 bases). Germline-derived CDR1 and CDR2 are SGHTA and FQGTGA. V was clipped by 4 bases and J by 4 bases, with 10 bases between them. The CDR3 contains 13 residues. The CDR3 loop is CASSSRGGETQYF. The CDR3 bases are TGTGCCAGCAGCTCCAGGGGCGGAGAGACCCAGTACTTC.

The chain recombines TRBV29-1 with TRBJ1-2; no definite D call. Per germline, CDR1 SQVTM and CDR2 ANQGSEA. Trimming cost V 0 bases and J 6 bases, with 11 bases left between them. The CDR3 sequence is 13 residues long. The CDR3 DNA sequence: TGCAGCGTTGAAGATACAGAGAAAAATGGCTACACCTTC. This sequence encodes CSVEDTEKNGYTF.

This clone was recorded once. The V and J genes are TRBV29-1 and TRBJ2-7; TRBD1 is a possible D gene (5 bases). Deletions cut 4 bases from V and 6 bases from J, with 10 bases between. Germline V gives CDR1 SQVTM, CDR2 ANQGSEA. The CDR3 loop spans 11 amino acids. CDR3 protein: CSVGPGSEQYF. In DNA, the CDR3 is TGCAGCGTTGGTCCAGGGTCCGAGCAGTACTTC.

This chain joins TRBV10-3 and TRBJ2-7; D uncertain. The CDR3 is 15 residues long. Per the germline V gene, CDR1 is ENHRY and CDR2 is SYGVKD. Trimming removed 3 bases from V and 3 bases from J, with 15 bases in between. CDR3 protein: CAISDWQLSRYEQYF. CDR3 nucleotides: TGTGCCATCAGTGATTGGCAGCTCTCGCGCTACGAGCAGTACTTC.

The chain links TRBV11-3 to TRBJ1-1; 8 positions agree with TRBD1. Germline CDR1 and CDR2: SGHNT and YENEEA. The CDR3 spans 12 residues. The V segment lost 5 bases and the J segment 7 bases; nucleotides outside the gene matches: 3. CDR3: CASSIGQGEAFF. The CDR3 DNA sequence: TGTGCCAGCAGCATCGGACAGGGTGAAGCTTTCTTT.

The V gene is TRBV11-2, the J gene TRBJ2-3; D ambiguous. V was pared by 1 base and J by 4 bases, with 6 bases between. The CDR3 loop spans 13 amino acids. Germline loops: CDR1 SGHAT, CDR2 FQNNGV. CDR3 region: CASSLGGPDTQYF. DNA for the CDR3: TGTGCCAGCAGCTTAGGAGGTCCAGATACGCAGTATTTT.

This clone is a singleton in its sample. The chain employs TRBV19 and TRBJ1-5, with a possible D match to TRBD1 (6 bases). Germline V gene data show CDR1 as LNHDA and CDR2 as SQIVND (reference sequence). The CDR3 is made up of 15 amino acids. The ends were cut back, 3 bases at V and 9 bases at J, with 18 bases in the middle. The CDR3 region has the DNA TGTGCCAGTAGTATTAGTGGGGGCGATCTCCCGCCCCAGCATTTT. Translating it yields CASSISGGDLPPQHF.

The J gene is TRBJ2-5, the V gene TRBV19; 12 bases fit TRBD2. V lost 2 bases to trimming and J lost 5 bases; unmatched junction nucleotides: 12. This CDR3 is built from 18 residues. Per germline, CDR1 LNHDA and CDR2 SQIVND (reference sequence). The CDR3, as DNA: TGTGCCAGTAGTATATCAACAAGGGCTAGCGGGGGGGGTGAGACCCAGTACTTC. Its translation is CASSISTRASGGGETQYF.

The V gene is TRBV11-2, the J gene TRBJ1-1; D gene ambiguous. CDR1 and CDR2 from the germline V gene are SGHAT and FQNNGV. The CDR3 covers 10 residues. V was shortened by 10 bases and J by 5 bases, with 8 bases between the two germline ends. The CDR3 nucleotides are TGTGCCACAGCGCTAACTGAAGCTTTCTTT. It translates to CATALTEAFF.

The chain links TRBV2 to TRBJ2-5; no firm D call. CDR3 length: 15 residues. The germline gives CDR1 SNHLY, CDR2 FYNNEI. Trimming removed 2 bases from V and 2 bases from J, with 12 bases in between. This CDR3 is CASSEKELFQETQYF. The CDR3 DNA reads as TGTGCCAGCAGTGAAAAGGAACTCTTTCAAGAGACCCAGTACTTC.

The genes are TRBV28 and TRBJ1-4; D not resolved. This CDR3 is built from 15 residues. Germline CDR1 MDHEN, CDR2 SYDVKM. V was shortened by 5 bases and J by 8 bases, with 18 bases between the two germline ends. The CDR3 bases are TGTGCCAGCAGTGAGACTAAGGGTGTCGGCGAAAAACTGTTTTTT. It specifies CASSETKGVGEKLFF.

The V and J genes are TRBV27 and TRBJ2-1, with 10 bases aligning to TRBD1. The germline V gene has CDR1 MNHEY and CDR2 SMNVEV (reference sequence). This CDR3 region has 18 residues. Unmatched junction bases numbered 14, after V lost 2 bases and J lost 7 bases. DNA of the CDR3: TGTGCCAGCAGTTTAATGATAGCGGACAGGGGGGTATTAAATGAGCAGTTCTTC. This encodes CASSLMIADRGVLNEQFF.

This chain joins TRBV30 and TRBJ2-7, with TRBD1 matching 7 bases. The CDR3 contains 17 residues. Germline values: CDR1 GTSNPN, CDR2 SVGIG (reference sequence). V was clipped by 2 bases and J by 0 bases; unmatched bases: 13. The DNA of the CDR3 is TGTGCCTGGAGTATAACCCGGGACAGACTGAGCTCCTACGAGCAGTACGTC. As protein: CAWSITRDRLSSYEQYV.

V is TRBV5-6 and J is TRBJ1-5; 9 bases are a match to TRBD1. Germline lookup yields CDR1 SGHDT and CDR2 YYEEEE. This CDR3 comprises 14 residues. J was trimmed by 6 bases and V by 4 bases; bases with no gene match: 5. CDR3 in amino acids: CASSPDRGGQPQHF. For the CDR3, the DNA is TGTGCCAGCAGCCCGGACAGGGGAGGTCAGCCCCAGCATTTT.

The V gene is TRBV18, the J gene TRBJ1-2; D ambiguous. The germline gives CDR1 KGHSH, CDR2 LQKENI. Trimming stripped 3 bases from V and 6 bases from J, with 11 bases between. This CDR3 has 13 amino acids. The CDR3 DNA reads TGTGCCAGCTCACCCCTATCTGATGATGGCTACACCTTC. It encodes CASSPLSDDGYTF.

The chain links TRBV19 to TRBJ1-4, with a possible D match to TRBD1 (6 bases). This CDR3 spans 14 amino acids. V shed 6 bases and J shed 5 bases, with 13 bases lying between them. Germline CDR1 is LNHDA and CDR2 is SQIVND (reference sequence). As DNA, the CDR3 is TGTGCCAGTAGGAAACAGGGAACGAATGAAAAACTGTTTTTT. This codes for CASRKQGTNEKLFF.

CDR3 bases: TGCGCCAGCAGTCAATCTGATGAGGGGGTTTCTCCGCCCCAGCATTTT. Translation gives CASSQSDEGVSPPQHF. V and J are TRBV23-1 and TRBJ1-5, with D possibly being TRBD1 (6 bases). TRBV23-1 is noted as an ORF with a role that remains uncertain. The CDR3 runs 16 residues. V gave up 0 bases and J gave up 9 bases, with 18 bases separating them.

The rearrangement links TRBV6-1 to TRBJ2-5; D might be TRBD1 (6 bases). The CDR3 is 16 residues long. The germline CDR1 and CDR2 sequences are MNHNS and SASEGT. V gave up 0 bases and J gave up 5 bases, with 16 bases separating them. The chain's CDR3 is CASSEARQGYGETQYF. For the CDR3, the DNA is TGTGCCAGCAGTGAAGCTAGGCAGGGGTACGGTGAGACCCAGTACTTC.

This chain connects TRBV5-4 to TRBJ1-4; possibly TRBD1 for D (6 bases). CDR1 and CDR2 (germline): SGHNT, YYREEE (reference sequence). Trimming pared 0 bases from V and 3 bases from J, leaving 9 bases between. This CDR3 has 15 amino acids. The CDR3 nucleotides read TGTGCCAGCAGCTTGGAGACAGGACCTAATGAAAAACTGTTTTTT. Translation gives CASSLETGPNEKLFF. Variable domain in full (rest from reference TRBV5-4 and TRBJ1-4): ETGVTQSPTHLIKTRGQQVTLRCSSQSGHNTVSWYQQALGQGPQFIFQYYREEENGRGNFPPRFSGLQFPNYSSELNVNALELDDSALYLCASSLETGPNEKLFFGSGTQLSVL.

This rearrangement joins TRBV4-1 to TRBJ2-7, with D maybe TRBD1 (5 bases). This CDR3 spans 16 amino acids. Looked up from germline, CDR1 is MGHRA and CDR2 is YSYEKL. V was shortened by 0 bases and J by 2 bases, with 14 bases between the two germline ends. CDR3 coding DNA: TGCGCCAGCAGCCAAGATTCGAACAGGCCAACCTACGAGCAGTACTTC. It yields the protein CASSQDSNRPTYEQYF.